This TCR beta chain was sequenced in a study of T cells after yellow fever vaccination (dated by TCRdb to the late 2010s). Turning to the overall study: Libraries from fractions with low cell numbers were prepared with the SMART-Seq v4 Ultra Low Input RNA kit. To follow T-cell clones before and after both primary and booster YFV17D yellow fever vaccination, bulk TCR alpha and beta repertoires underwent longitudinal sequencing. Two healthy male donors, one aged 18 to 30 and one aged 30 to 40 years, were included in the cohort. Blood samples were taken at several timepoints before and after primary and secondary immunization, and bulk PBMC replicates and cell subsets were isolated.

TCR cDNA was synthesized by 5'RACE template switching, which introduced a universal primer site and unique molecular identifiers. Priming for cDNA synthesis came from both the TCR alpha and TCR beta constant segments. Library amplification used two PCR steps, and the second PCR step added sample barcodes and sequencing adapters. Sequencing of libraries was performed on Illumina HiSeq 2500 (2x100 bp) or NovaSeq (2x150 bp). The study's processing was this. MIGEC handled demultiplexing of reads and collapsing into UMI consensus sequences, while MiXCR performed V(D)J alignment. Vaccine-responding clonotypes were identified with edgeR using replicate PBMC samples, with FDR below 0.01 and a log2 fold change above 5 up to day 15 being required. Bulk clonotypes were assigned CD4 or CD8 identity according to which sequenced CD4 or CD8 repertoire held them at higher abundance. TCRdb took the public reads, trimmed them with fastp at Q25, ran MiXCR for clone calling and kept in-frame beta chains. Every distinct CDR3 protein forms one entry, paired with its most common genes and DNA. TCRdb's processing, not the study's, gives the V and J calls here. This sample is represented by about 240,000 distinct CDR3 sequences; 6.9% of them were singletons. The top ten hold approximately 0.84% of the sample.

Note on this clonotype: Its cognate antigen has yet to be identified. Base quality data are lacking; no much larger clone is found one base away.

Trimming leaves V shorter by 6 bases and J shorter by 5 bases, with the junction holding 6 bases beyond the gene matches. Reading the germline V gene gives CDR1 MNHEY and CDR2 SVGEGT. The CDR3 sequence holds 13 residues, the cysteine and phenylalanine included. Just CDR3 DNA is preserved here, 39 bases in frame from base 1. In light of the paper, this sample's treatment or condition label describes: live attenuated yellow fever vaccine strain. PBMCs were isolated from peripheral blood using a standard Ficoll-Paque protocol. Dynabeads CD4 and CD8 positive selection kits were used to isolate CD4 and CD8 T-cell fractions. RNA was extracted with TriZol from bulk PBMCs, CD4 and CD8 fractions, and dextramer-positive and dextramer-negative fractions. Results and caveats for the whole study, not just this receptor: Computational filtering was required because FACS-sorted repertoires could contain abundant contaminating clonotypes from the bulk population. A small share of clonotypes occurred in both CD4 and CD8 compartments, likely arising from convergent recombination. Most clones expanded after primary vaccination were re-detected after the booster (approximately 95% of CD4 and approximately 88% of CD8), suggesting broad memory maintenance. The study included only two donors, which limits how far the findings can be generalized. The secondary T-cell response was weaker than the primary response but faster, peaking on day 5 instead of day 15.

The origin of this receptor is a man between 25 and 39 years old who received the YFV17D yellow fever vaccine. The chain joins TRBV6-2 or TRBV6-3 to TRBJ2-7; TRBD1 matches 8 bases in the middle. The sample here was CD4+ T cells sorted from PBMCs, taken 15 days after the yellow fever booster vaccination. The DNA sequence is TGTGCCAGCAGCCCGGACAGGGTGAACGAGCAGTACTTC. The encoded protein is CASSPDRVNEQYF.